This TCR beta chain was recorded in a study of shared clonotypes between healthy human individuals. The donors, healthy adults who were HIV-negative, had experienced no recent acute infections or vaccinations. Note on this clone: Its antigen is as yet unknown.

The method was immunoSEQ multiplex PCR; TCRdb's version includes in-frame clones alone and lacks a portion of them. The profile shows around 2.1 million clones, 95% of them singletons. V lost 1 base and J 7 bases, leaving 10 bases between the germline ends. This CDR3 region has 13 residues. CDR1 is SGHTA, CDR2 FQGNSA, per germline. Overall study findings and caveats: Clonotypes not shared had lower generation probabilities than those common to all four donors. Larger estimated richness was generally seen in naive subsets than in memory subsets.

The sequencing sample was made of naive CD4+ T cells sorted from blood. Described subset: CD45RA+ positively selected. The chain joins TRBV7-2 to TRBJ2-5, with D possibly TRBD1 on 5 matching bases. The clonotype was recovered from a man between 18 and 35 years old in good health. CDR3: CASSLDERGTQYF. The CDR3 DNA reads TGTGCCAGCAGCTTAGACGAAAGGGGGACCCAGTACTTC.